Sequencing of this T cell receptor (beta chain) was carried out in a study of PD-L1 blockade in urothelial cancer. Whole-study context: Analysis of the blood was performed 3 weeks (second dose) and 6 weeks after treatment start.

Germline V gives CDR1 LNHDA, CDR2 SQIVND (reference sequence). The CDR3 contains 15 residues. Germline trimming cut 7 bases from V and 2 bases from J; bases unmatched to any gene: 8. The protocol was immunoSEQ multiplex PCR, while the TCRdb copy is restricted to in-frame clones and leaves out a portion. This table has roughly 26,000 clones, around 85% appearing once. The rearrangement uses TRBV19 and TRBJ2-7, with 10 bases fitting TRBD2. The source was PBMCs, collected around atezolizumab (anti-PD-L1) treatment. The clonotype was recovered from a man aged 50 to 60 with urothelial cancer. The CDR3 nucleotides read TGTGCCAGTACCCCAGGACTAGCGGCAACCTACGAGCAGTACTTC. As protein: CASTPGLAATYEQYF.